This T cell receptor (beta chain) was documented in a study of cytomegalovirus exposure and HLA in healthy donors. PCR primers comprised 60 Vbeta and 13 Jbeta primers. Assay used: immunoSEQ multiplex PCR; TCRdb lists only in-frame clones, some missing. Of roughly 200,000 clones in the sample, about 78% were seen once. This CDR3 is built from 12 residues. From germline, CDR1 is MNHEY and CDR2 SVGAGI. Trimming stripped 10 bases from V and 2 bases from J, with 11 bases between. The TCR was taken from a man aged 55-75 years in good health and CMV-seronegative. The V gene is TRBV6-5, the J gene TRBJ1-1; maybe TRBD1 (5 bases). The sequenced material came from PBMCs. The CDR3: CAIQGDNTEAFF. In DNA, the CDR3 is TGTGCCATTCAGGGCGATAACACTGAAGCTTTCTTT.